This TCR beta chain appears in the sequencing data of a study of monozygotic twins with inflammatory bowel disease. Findings of the study overall: Especially with disease activity, IBD patients shared fewer clonotypes with others than healthy twins did.

The CDR3 extends over 15 amino acids. The germline CDR1 and CDR2 sequences are DFQATT and SNEGSKA (reference sequence). UMIs bearing a 6-nucleotide sample barcode were added through template switching. Following a re-call of the 5' RACE reads, TCRdb has one entry per CDR3 protein and lacks DNA. The sample includes 110,000 to 150,000 distinct CDR3 sequences. In regard to this clonotype: Antigen: not known.

Specimen: blood. The V and J genes are TRBV20-1 and TRBJ1-5; TCRdb calls TRBD1, which cannot be checked without DNA. The clonotype comes from a human donor with ulcerative colitis or Crohn's disease, or a healthy co-twin of an affected twin (not recorded which). The CDR3 spells CSANTAGVRNQLQHF.